These T cell receptor beta chains were read from a single sample in a study of T cells in Graves' hyperthyroidism and ophthalmopathy. MiXCR, run by TCRdb on the multiplex PCR reads, gives a single entry per CDR3 protein. The data show hundreds of thousands of distinct CDR3 sequences, with around 15% seen just once and approximately 3.8% held by the top ten. The sample comprised blood. Receptor source: a young woman with Graves' hyperthyroidism. Both conserved end residues are trimmed from each CDR3. A D gene is named only where the DNA matches it firmly. Where a row states a size, it is once, few, many or the class of an expanded clone; other rows omit it.

j_gene: TRBJ2-2
d_gene: NA
abundance: many
v_gene: TRBV3-1
CDR3aa: ASSQASSLF

j_gene: TRBJ2-5
d_gene: NA
abundance: many
v_gene: TRBV28
CDR3aa: ASSLGPAQETQY

j_gene: TRBJ1-1
d_gene: NA
abundance: many
v_gene: TRBV7-2
CDR3aa: ASSLVRTANTEAF

j_gene: TRBJ2-3
d_gene: TRBD1
abundance: few
v_gene: TRBV5-1
CDR3aa: ASSPGQGVDTQY

j_gene: TRBJ2-5
d_gene: TRBD2
abundance: NA
v_gene: TRBV7-7
CDR3aa: ASSLAGSRKTQY

j_gene: TRBJ2-1
d_gene: TRBD2
abundance: NA
v_gene: TRBV5-6
CDR3aa: ASSYRTSGTRSSYNEQF

j_gene: TRBJ2-1
d_gene: TRBD2
abundance: NA
v_gene: TRBV5-1
CDR3aa: ASSRTSDSYNEQF

j_gene: TRBJ2-1
d_gene: TRBD2
abundance: NA
v_gene: TRBV4-2
CDR3aa: ASSQVSGRADNEQF

j_gene: TRBJ2-7
d_gene: NA
abundance: many
v_gene: TRBV5-1
CDR3aa: ASSLARTGAYEQY

j_gene: TRBJ1-1
d_gene: NA
abundance: few
v_gene: TRBV12-3/TRBV12-4
CDR3aa: ASSFIDREAF

j_gene: TRBJ1-5
d_gene: NA
abundance: many
v_gene: TRBV28
CDR3aa: ASSRYQVDQPQH

j_gene: TRBJ1-1
d_gene: NA
abundance: few
v_gene: TRBV7-9
CDR3aa: ASLGLSGTEAF

j_gene: TRBJ1-1
d_gene: NA
abundance: few
v_gene: TRBV6-1
CDR3aa: ASSYSARNTEAF

j_gene: TRBJ2-3
d_gene: NA
abundance: many
v_gene: TRBV9
CDR3aa: ASAKGLPSTDTQY

j_gene: TRBJ2-2
d_gene: NA
abundance: few
v_gene: TRBV11-2
CDR3aa: ASSLDINSGELF

j_gene: TRBJ1-2
d_gene: NA
abundance: many
v_gene: TRBV20-1
CDR3aa: SARHTGFYGYT

j_gene: TRBJ1-2
d_gene: NA
abundance: many
v_gene: TRBV28
CDR3aa: ASSSPQMTDPYGYT

j_gene: TRBJ1-3
d_gene: TRBD1
abundance: NA
v_gene: TRBV2
CDR3aa: ASRSWDRGIGNTIY